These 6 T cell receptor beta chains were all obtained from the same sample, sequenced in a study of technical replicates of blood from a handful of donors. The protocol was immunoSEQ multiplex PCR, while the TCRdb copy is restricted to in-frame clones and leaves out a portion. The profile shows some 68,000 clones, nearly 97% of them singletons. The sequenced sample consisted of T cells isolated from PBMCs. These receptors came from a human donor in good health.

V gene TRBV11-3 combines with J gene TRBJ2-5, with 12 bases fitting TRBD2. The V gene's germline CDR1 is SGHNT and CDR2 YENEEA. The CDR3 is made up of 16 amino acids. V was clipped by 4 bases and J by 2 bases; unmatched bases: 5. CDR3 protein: CASSSRGLAGQETQYF. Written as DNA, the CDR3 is TGTGCCAGCAGCTCACGGGGACTAGCGGGTCAAGAGACCCAGTACTTC.

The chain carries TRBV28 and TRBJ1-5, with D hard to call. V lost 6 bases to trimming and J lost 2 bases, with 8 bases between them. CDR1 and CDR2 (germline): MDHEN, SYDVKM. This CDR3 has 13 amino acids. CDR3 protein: CASSPVGNQPQHF. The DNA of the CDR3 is TGTGCCAGCAGCCCCGTTGGCAATCAGCCCCAGCATTTT.

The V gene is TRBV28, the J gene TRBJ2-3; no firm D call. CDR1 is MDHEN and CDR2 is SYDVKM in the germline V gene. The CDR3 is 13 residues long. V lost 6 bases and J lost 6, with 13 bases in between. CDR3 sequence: CASRSAPRDTQYF. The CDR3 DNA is TGTGCCAGCAGAAGCGCCCCCCGGGATACGCAGTATTTT.

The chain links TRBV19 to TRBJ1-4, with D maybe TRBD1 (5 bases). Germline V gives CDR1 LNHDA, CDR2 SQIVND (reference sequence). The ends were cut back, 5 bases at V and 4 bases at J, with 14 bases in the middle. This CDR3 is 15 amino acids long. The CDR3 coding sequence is TGTGCCAGTAGTCCTGAAGGGGCAGTTAATGAAAAACTGTTTTTT. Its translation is CASSPEGAVNEKLFF.

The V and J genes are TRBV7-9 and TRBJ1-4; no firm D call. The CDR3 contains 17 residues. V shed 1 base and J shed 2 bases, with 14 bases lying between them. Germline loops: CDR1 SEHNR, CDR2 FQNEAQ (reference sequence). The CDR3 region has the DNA TGTGCCAGCAGCTTAGGCGGGATTCCGGGGACTAATGAAAAACTGTTTTTT. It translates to CASSLGGIPGTNEKLFF.

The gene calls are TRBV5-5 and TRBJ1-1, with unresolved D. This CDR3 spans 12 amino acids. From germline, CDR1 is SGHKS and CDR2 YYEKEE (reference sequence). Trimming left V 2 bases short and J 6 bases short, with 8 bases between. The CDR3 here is CASSFGFSEAFF. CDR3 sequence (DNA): TGTGCCAGCAGCTTCGGTTTTTCTGAAGCTTTCTTT.